These 19 T cell receptor beta chains originate from one sample sequenced in a study of cytomegalovirus exposure and HLA in healthy donors. In the PCR, 60 Vbeta and 13 Jbeta primers were used. Clones were read by immunoSEQ multiplex PCR, and TCRdb kept only the in-frame ones, dropping some. The repertoire holds approximately 100,000 clones, with 65% to 75% as singletons. Sequencing was performed on PBMCs. All receptors derive from a woman in her 40s in good health and CMV-seronegative.

The genes are TRBV11-1 and TRBJ1-1; 8 positions agree with TRBD1. Per germline, CDR1 SGHAT and CDR2 FQDESV (reference sequence). With V trimmed by 3 bases and J by 0 bases, 3 bases remained unmatched. This CDR3 has 15 amino acids. Here the CDR3 DNA reads TGTGCCAGCAGCTTCCGACAGGGGCTGAACACTGAAGCTTTCTTT. As protein: CASSFRQGLNTEAFF.

This chain links TRBV11-2 with TRBJ1-4; 8 nucleotides align to TRBD1. V shed 5 bases and J 4 bases; nucleotides not matched to a gene: 3. Germline lookup yields CDR1 SGHAT and CDR2 FQNNGV. This CDR3 has 14 residues. The CDR3 here is CASSRDRYNEKLFF. DNA of the CDR3: TGTGCCAGCAGCAGGGACAGGTATAATGAAAAACTGTTTTTT.

In its sample, this clone was seen a few times. The gene calls are TRBV6-5 and TRBJ2-5; possibly TRBD1 for D (6 bases). The CDR3 totals 13 residues. V lost 4 bases and J lost 5, with 11 bases in between. Germline values: CDR1 MNHEY, CDR2 SVGAGI. The CDR3 loop reads CASSLQGLETQYF. The CDR3 coding sequence is TGTGCCAGCAGTTTACAGGGTTTGGAGACCCAGTACTTC.

V gene TRBV5-4 combines with J gene TRBJ2-7; TRBD2 matches at 11 bases. This CDR3 region has 17 residues. Trimming removed 3 bases from V and 2 bases from J; junction bases left unmatched: 10. Germline V CDR1 and CDR2: SGHNT, YYREEE (reference sequence). CDR3 nucleotides: TGTGCCAGCAGCTCCTCCTCCGGGACTAGCGGTCCCTACGAGCAGTACTTC. Its protein product is CASSSSSGTSGPYEQYF.

The CDR3 DNA reads TGTGCCAGCAGCGTAGGCGGGAGTCCTCTCGAGCAGTACTTC. Translated: CASSVGGSPLEQYF. The V gene is TRBV9, the J gene TRBJ2-7; TRBD2 matches at 7 bases. Germline-derived CDR1 and CDR2 are SGDLS and YYNGEE. This CDR3 region has 14 residues. Trimming cost V 0 bases and J 6 bases; bases outside gene matches: 6.

The chain uses TRBV7-2 and TRBJ1-2; TRBD1 aligns across 9 bases. The V gene's germline CDR1 is SGHTA and CDR2 FQGNSA. The length of the CDR3 is 17 residues. V lost 3 bases, J lost 6 bases, and 14 bases stayed unmatched. The CDR3 sequence: CASSFLTPGQGTNGYTF. The CDR3 DNA reads as TGTGCCAGCAGCTTTTTAACTCCGGGACAGGGTACGAATGGCTACACCTTC.

The chain carries TRBV30 and TRBJ2-7; TRBD1 aligns across 7 bases. The CDR3 runs to 13 residues. In germline, CDR1 is GTSNPN, CDR2 SVGIG (reference sequence). V trimming: 5 bases; J trimming: 3 bases; junction bases outside the gene matches: 7. CDR3 bases: TGTGCCTGGGCAGACAGGGAGAGCTACGAGCAGTACTTC. Translating it yields CAWADRESYEQYF.

The CDR3 sequence: CASSFRQGWGEETQYF. The CDR3 bases are TGTGCCAGCAGTTTTCGACAGGGTTGGGGGGAAGAGACCCAGTACTTC. The V gene is TRBV6-6, the J gene TRBJ2-5, with D possibly TRBD1 on 7 matching bases. V lost 4 bases and J 3 bases, leaving 18 bases between the germline ends. This CDR3 has 16 residues. Germline values: CDR1 MNHNY, CDR2 SVGAGI (reference sequence).

This clone was seen a handful of times. The CDR3: CASSQVGTGGEENEQFF. The CDR3, as DNA: TGCGCCAGCAGCCAAGTGGGGACAGGGGGGGAAGAGAATGAGCAGTTCTTC. The rearrangement uses TRBV4-1 and TRBJ2-1; TRBD1 agrees at 11 bases. The CDR3 has 17 amino acids. From germline, CDR1 is MGHRA and CDR2 YSYEKL. V gave up 1 base and J gave up 7 bases; unmatched junction bases: 9.

The chain is built from TRBV15 and TRBJ2-2; TRBD1 agrees at 7 bases. CDR1 is LNHNV and CDR2 is YYDKDF in the germline V gene (reference sequence). The V gene end was trimmed by 0 bases and the J gene end by 6 bases; junction bases not matched to a gene: 4. CDR3 length: 15 residues. CDR3 region: CATSRERGGSGELFF. CDR3 sequence (DNA): TGTGCCACCAGCAGAGAGAGAGGGGGCTCCGGGGAGCTGTTTTTT. The complete variable domain, with remaining parts taken from reference TRBV15 and TRBJ2-2, reads DAMVIQNPRYQVTQFGKPVTLSCSQTLNHNVMYWYQQKSSQAPKLLFHYYDKDFNNEADTPDNFQSRRPNTSFCFLDIRSPGLGDTAMYLCATSRERGGSGELFFGEGSRLTVL.

This clone was observed a handful of times. J is TRBJ2-1 and V is TRBV4-3, with TRBD2 identical over 9 bases. Germline assignment: CDR1 LGHNA and CDR2 YSLEER. The V gene end was trimmed by 0 bases and the J gene end by 8 bases; junction bases not matched to a gene: 8. CDR3 length: 16 amino acids. This CDR3 reads CASSQDLGGGAYEQFF. The CDR3 DNA reads TGCGCCAGCAGCCAAGATTTGGGCGGGGGGGCCTATGAGCAGTTCTTC.

V usage is TRBV19 and J usage is TRBJ2-2; 8 bases line up with TRBD1. Germline V gene lookup returns CDR1 LNHDA and CDR2 SQIVND (reference sequence). Trimming took 9 bases from V and 6 from J; bases not matched to a gene: 12. This CDR3 has 15 amino acids. DNA for the CDR3: TGTGCCAGCTGGCCCTCAGGGGGCGTACCCGGGGAGCTGTTTTTT. This encodes CASWPSGGVPGELFF. The variable domain in full, with the rest retrieved from reference TRBV19 and TRBJ2-2, is DGGITQSPKYLFRKEGQNVTLSCEQNLNHDAMYWYRQDPGQGLRLIYYSQIVNDFQKGDIAEGYSVSREKKESFPLTVTSAQKNPTAFYLCASWPSGGVPGELFFGEGSRLTVL.

This chain links TRBV11-2 with TRBJ1-2, with D uncertain. The CDR3 contains 15 residues. Germline values: CDR1 SGHAT, CDR2 FQNNGV. V was cut by 0 bases and J by 1 base, with 9 bases left in between. The CDR3 loop is CASSLDIRSNYGYTF. CDR3 sequence (DNA): TGTGCCAGCAGCTTAGATATCCGGAGTAACTATGGCTACACCTTC.

The chain combines TRBV30 with TRBJ2-5; 7 bases align to TRBD1. The length of the CDR3 is 12 residues. After removal of 5 bases from V and 3 bases from J, the junction contained 3 bases not matched to a gene. From germline, CDR1 is GTSNPN and CDR2 SVGIG (reference sequence). Written as DNA, the CDR3 is TGTGCCTGGCAGGGGACAGAAGAGACCCAGTACTTC. Translating gives CAWQGTEETQYF.

The V gene is TRBV4-3, the J gene TRBJ2-5; 14 bases are a match to TRBD2. V was pared by 4 bases and J by 5 bases, with 3 bases of the junction left unmatched. The length of the CDR3 is 15 residues. In germline, CDR1 is LGHNA, CDR2 YSLEER. CDR3 DNA: TGCGCCAGCAGCCTAGGACTAGCGGGGGGTGAGACCCAGTACTTC. Protein: CASSLGLAGGETQYF.

This clone was observed a few times. This sequence joins TRBV21-1 and TRBJ2-7; the table's D call of TRBD1 was not tested on the DNA. TRBV21-1 represents a pseudogene. The CDR3 sequence is 16 residues long. CDR3 nucleotide sequence: TGTGCCAGCAGCAAAGGTTGTGGACAGGACTCCTACGAGCAGTACTTC. Translating gives CASSKGCGQDSYEQYF.

Only a few counts were recorded for this clone. This chain links TRBV11-2 with TRBJ2-5, with D possibly matching TRBD2 (6 bases). The germline gives CDR1 SGHAT, CDR2 FQNNGV. The CDR3 is 14 residues long. Deletions cut 2 bases from V and 4 bases from J, with 11 bases between. The CDR3 DNA sequence: TGTGCCAGCAGCTTAAGTAGCGGACCAGAGACCCAGTACTTC. Encoded protein: CASSLSSGPETQYF. Supplemented by reference TRBV11-2 and TRBJ2-5, the full variable domain reads EAGVAQSPRYKIIEKRQSVAFWCNPISGHATLYWYQQILGQGPKLLIQFQNNGVVDDSQLPKDRFSAERLKGVDSTLKIQPAKLEDSAVYLCASSLSSGPETQYFGPGTRLLVL.

In this sample, this clone turned up a few times. The CDR3 loop is CASSLWPSGGPSTDTQYF. For the CDR3, the DNA is TGTGCCAGCAGTTTATGGCCTAGCGGGGGTCCTAGCACAGATACGCAGTATTTT. J is TRBJ2-3 and V is TRBV27; 10 bases are shared with TRBD2. After removal of 1 base from V and 0 bases from J, the junction contained 7 bases not matched to a gene. The CDR3 has 18 residues. Per germline, CDR1 MNHEY and CDR2 SMNVEV (reference sequence).

The chain employs TRBV19 and TRBJ2-7, with TRBD1 identical over 8 bases. The V and J ends lost 5 bases and 5 bases, in that order; junction bases with no gene match: 8. Germline V lookup: CDR1 LNHDA, CDR2 SQIVND (reference sequence). The CDR3 is 14 amino acids. CDR3 amino acids: CASSVVQGAHEQYF. The CDR3 bases are TGTGCCAGTAGTGTCGTCCAGGGGGCGCACGAGCAGTACTTC.